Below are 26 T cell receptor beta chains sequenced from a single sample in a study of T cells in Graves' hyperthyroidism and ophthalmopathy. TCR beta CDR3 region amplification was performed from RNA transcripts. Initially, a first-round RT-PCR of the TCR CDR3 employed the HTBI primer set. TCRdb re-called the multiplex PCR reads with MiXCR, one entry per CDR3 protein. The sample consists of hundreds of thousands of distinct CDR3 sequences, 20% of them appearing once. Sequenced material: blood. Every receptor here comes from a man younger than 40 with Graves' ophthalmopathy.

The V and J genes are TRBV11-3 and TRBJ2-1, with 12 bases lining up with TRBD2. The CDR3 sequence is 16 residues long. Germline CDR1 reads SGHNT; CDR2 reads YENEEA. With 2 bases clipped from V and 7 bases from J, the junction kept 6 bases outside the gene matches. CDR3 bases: TGTGCCAGCAGCTTAACCGGGACTAGCGGGTTTAATGAGCAGTTCTTC. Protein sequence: CASSLTGTSGFNEQFF.

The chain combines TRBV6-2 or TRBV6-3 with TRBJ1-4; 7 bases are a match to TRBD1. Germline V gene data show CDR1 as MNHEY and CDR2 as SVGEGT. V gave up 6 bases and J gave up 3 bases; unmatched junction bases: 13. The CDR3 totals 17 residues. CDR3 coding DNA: TGTGCCAGCAGGGAAAACCACGCAGGGACAGCTAATGAAAAACTGTTTTTT. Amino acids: CASRENHAGTANEKLFF.

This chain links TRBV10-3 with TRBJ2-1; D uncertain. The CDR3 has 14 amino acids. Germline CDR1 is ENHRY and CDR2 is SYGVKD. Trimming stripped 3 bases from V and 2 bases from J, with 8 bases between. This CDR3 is CAISDTATYNEQFF. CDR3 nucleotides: TGTGCCATCAGTGACACAGCGACCTACAATGAGCAGTTCTTC.

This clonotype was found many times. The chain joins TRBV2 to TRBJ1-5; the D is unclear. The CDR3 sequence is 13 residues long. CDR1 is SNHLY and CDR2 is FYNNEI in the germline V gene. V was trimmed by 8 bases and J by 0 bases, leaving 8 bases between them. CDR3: CASLQDSNQPQHF. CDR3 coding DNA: TGTGCCAGCCTCCAAGATAGCAATCAGCCCCAGCATTTT.

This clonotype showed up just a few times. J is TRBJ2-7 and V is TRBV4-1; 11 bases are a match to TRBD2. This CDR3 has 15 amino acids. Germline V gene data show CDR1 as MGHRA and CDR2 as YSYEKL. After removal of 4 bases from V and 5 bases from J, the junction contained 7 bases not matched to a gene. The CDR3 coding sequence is TGCGCCAGCAGCCTCACTAGCGGGAGAGTCGACGAGCAGTACTTC. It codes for CASSLTSGRVDEQYF.

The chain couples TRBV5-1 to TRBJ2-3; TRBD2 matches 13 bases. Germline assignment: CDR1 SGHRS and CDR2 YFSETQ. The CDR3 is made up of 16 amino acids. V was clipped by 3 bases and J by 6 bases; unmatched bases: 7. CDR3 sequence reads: CASSSTSGRPPDTQYF. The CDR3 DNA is TGCGCCAGCAGCTCGACTAGCGGGAGGCCCCCGGATACGCAGTATTTT.

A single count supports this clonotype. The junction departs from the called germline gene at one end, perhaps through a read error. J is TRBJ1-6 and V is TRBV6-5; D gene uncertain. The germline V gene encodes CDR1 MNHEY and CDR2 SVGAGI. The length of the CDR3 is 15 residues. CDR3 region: CASSYRDYYNSPLYF. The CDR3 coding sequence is TGTGCCAGCAGTTACCGCGATTACTATAATTCACCCCTCTACTTT.

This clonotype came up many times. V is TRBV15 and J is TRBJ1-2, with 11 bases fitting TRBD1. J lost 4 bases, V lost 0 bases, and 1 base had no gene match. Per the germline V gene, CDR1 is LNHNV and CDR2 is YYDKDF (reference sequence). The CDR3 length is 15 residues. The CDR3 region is CATSRDGTGGYGYTF. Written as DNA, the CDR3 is TGTGCCACCAGCAGAGACGGGACAGGGGGCTATGGCTACACCTTC.

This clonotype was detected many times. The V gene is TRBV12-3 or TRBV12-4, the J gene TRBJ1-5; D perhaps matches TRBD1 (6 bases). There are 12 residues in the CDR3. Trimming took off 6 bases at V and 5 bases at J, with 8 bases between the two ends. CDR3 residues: CASRSGDQPQHF. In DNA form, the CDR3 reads TGTGCCAGCAGATCAGGGGATCAGCCCCAGCATTTT.

In nucleotides, the CDR3 is TGCAGCGTCGGGACAGTCAACACTGAAGCTTTCTTT. It codes for CSVGTVNTEAFF. This rearrangement joins TRBV29-1 to TRBJ1-1; 7 bases agree with TRBD1. V shed 6 bases, J shed 2 bases, and the junction held 3 bases outside the gene matches. The length of the CDR3 is 12 residues. Germline CDR1 SQVTM, CDR2 ANQGSEA.

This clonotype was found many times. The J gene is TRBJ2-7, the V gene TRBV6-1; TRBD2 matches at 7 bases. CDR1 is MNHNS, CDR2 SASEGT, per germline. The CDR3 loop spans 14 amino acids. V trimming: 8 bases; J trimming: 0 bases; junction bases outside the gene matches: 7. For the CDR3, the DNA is TGTGCCAGCTCGGGGGGAATGGGCTCCTACGAGCAGTACTTC. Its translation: CASSGGMGSYEQYF.

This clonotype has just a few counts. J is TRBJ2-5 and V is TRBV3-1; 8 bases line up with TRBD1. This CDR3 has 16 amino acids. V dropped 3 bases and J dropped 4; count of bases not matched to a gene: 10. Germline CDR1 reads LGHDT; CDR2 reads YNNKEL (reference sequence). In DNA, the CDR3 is TGTGCCAGCAGCCAGATAAGACAGGGGTATGGAGAGACCCAGTACTTC. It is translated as CASSQIRQGYGETQYF.

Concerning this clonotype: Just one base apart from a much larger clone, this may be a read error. Written as DNA, the CDR3 is TGTGCCAGCACCCGGGGCGGCCAAACGCCCCAGCATTTT. Its translation is CASTRGGQTPQHF. The chain employs TRBV28 and TRBJ1-5; a possible D gene is TRBD1 (5 bases). V was cut by 7 bases and J by 9 bases, with 16 bases left in between. Germline V gene data show CDR1 as MDHEN and CDR2 as SYDVKM. This CDR3 contains 13 residues. The whole variable domain, filled in from reference TRBV28 and TRBJ1-5, reads DVKVTQSSRYLVKRTGEKVFLECVQDMDHENMFWYRQDPGLGLRLIYFSYDVKMKEKGDIPEGYSVSREKKERFSLILESASTNQTSMYLCASTRGGQTPQHFGDGTRLSIL.

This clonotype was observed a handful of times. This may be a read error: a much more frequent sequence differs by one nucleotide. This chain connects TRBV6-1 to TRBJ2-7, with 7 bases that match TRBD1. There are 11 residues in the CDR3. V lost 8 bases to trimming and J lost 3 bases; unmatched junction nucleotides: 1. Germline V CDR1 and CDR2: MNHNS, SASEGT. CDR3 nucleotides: TGTGCCAGCGGGACAGACTACGAGCAGTACTTC. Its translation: CASGTDYEQYF.

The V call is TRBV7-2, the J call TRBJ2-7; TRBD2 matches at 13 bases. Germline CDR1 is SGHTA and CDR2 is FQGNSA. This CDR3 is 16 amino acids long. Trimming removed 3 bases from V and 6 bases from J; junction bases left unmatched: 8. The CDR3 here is CASSFLPGLAGSEQYF. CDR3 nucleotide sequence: TGTGCCAGCAGCTTTCTACCGGGACTAGCGGGAAGCGAGCAGTACTTC. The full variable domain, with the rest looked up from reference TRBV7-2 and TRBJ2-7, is GAGVSQSPSNKVTEKGKDVELRCDPISGHTALYWYRQSLGQGLEFLIYFQGNSAPDKSGLPSDRFSAERTGGSVSTLTIQRTQQEDSAVYLCASSFLPGLAGSEQYFGPGTRLTVT.

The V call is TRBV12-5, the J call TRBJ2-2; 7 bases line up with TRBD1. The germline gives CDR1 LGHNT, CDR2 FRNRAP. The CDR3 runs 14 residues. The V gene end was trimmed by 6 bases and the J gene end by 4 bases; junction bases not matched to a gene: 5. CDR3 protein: CASGLGQPTGELFF. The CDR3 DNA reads TGTGCTAGTGGGCTGGGACAGCCCACCGGGGAGCTGTTTTTT.

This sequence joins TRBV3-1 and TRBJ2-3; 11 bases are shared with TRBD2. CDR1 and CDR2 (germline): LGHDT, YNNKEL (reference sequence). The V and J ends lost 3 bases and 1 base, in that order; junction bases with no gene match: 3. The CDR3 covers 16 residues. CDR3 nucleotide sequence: TGTGCCAGCAGCCATACTAGCGGGAGTGGCACAGATACGCAGTATTTT. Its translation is CASSHTSGSGTDTQYF.

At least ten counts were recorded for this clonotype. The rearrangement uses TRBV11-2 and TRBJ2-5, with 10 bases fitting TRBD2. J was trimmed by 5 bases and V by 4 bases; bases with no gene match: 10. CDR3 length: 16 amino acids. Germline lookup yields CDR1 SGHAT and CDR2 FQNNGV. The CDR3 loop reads CASSSYGGSGRETQYF. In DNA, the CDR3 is TGTGCCAGCAGCTCCTACGGGGGTAGCGGGAGGGAGACCCAGTACTTC.

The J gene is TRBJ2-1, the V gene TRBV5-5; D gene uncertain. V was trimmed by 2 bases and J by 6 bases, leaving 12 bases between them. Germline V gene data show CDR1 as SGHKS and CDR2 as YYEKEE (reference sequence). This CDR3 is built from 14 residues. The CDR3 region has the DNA TGTGCCAGCAGCTTCGTGATCTGGGTCAATGAGCAGTTCTTC. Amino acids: CASSFVIWVNEQFF. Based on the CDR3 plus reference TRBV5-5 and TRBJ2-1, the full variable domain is DAGVTQSPTHLIKTRGQQVTLRCSPISGHKSVSWYQQVLGQGPQFIFQYYEKEERGRGNFPDRFSARQFPNYSSELNVNALLLGDSALYLCASSFVIWVNEQFFGPGTRLTVL.

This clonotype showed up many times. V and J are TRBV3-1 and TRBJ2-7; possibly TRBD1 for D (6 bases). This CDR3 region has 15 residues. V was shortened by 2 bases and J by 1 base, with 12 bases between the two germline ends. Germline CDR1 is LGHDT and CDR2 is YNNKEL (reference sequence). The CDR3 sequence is CASSQHTDRSYEQYF. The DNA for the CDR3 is TGTGCCAGCAGCCAACACACGGACAGATCCTACGAGCAGTACTTC.

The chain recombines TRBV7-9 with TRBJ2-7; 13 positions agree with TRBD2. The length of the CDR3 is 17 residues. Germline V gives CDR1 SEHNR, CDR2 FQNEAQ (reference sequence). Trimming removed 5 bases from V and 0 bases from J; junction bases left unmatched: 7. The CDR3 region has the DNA TGTGCCAGCAGCGATGGGACTAGCGGGGAAAGCTCCTACGAGCAGTACTTC. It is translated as CASSDGTSGESSYEQYF.

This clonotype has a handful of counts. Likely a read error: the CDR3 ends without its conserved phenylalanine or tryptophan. CDR3 sequence reads: CASSSRIRMGDWTEAFL. CDR3 sequence (DNA): TGTGCCAGCAGCTCACGAATAAGAATGGGGGATTGGACTGAAGCTTTCCTT. This chain uses TRBV11-2 with TRBJ1-1; a weak D match, TRBD1 (5 bases). The CDR3 extends over 17 amino acids. V lost 4 bases and J lost 5, with 23 bases in between. Germline V gives CDR1 SGHAT, CDR2 FQNNGV.

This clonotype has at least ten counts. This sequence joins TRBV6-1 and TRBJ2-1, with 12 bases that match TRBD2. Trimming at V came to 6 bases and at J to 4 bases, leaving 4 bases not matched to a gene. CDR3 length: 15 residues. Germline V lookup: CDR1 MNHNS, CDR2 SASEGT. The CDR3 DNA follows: TGTGCCAGCAGATCGGGACTAGCGGGTTACAATGAGCAGTTCTTC. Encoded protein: CASRSGLAGYNEQFF.

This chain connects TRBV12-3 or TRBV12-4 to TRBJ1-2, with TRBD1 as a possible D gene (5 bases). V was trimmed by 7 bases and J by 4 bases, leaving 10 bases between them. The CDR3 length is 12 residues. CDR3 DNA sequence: TGTGCCAGCACCTGGGGGAGCTATGGCTACACCTTC. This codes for CASTWGSYGYTF.

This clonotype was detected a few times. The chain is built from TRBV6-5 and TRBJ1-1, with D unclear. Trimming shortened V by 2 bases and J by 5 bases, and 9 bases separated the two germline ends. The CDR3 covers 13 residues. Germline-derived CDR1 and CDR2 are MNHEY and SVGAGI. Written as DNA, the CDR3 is TGTGCCAGCAGTTACGCCCACGGGACTGAAGCTTTCTTT. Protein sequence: CASSYAHGTEAFF.

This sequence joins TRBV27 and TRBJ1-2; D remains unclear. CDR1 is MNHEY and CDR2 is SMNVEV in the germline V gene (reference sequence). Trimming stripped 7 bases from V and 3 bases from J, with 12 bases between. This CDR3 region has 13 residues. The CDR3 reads CASIGGSYYGYTF. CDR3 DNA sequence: TGTGCCAGCATCGGAGGCAGCTACTATGGCTACACCTTC.